A single sample gave rise to the 3 T cell receptor beta chains below, sequenced in a study of cytomegalovirus exposure and HLA in healthy donors. Only in-frame clones appear in the TCRdb table, and some are missing; sequencing was by immunoSEQ multiplex PCR. Of 150,000 to 200,000 clones in the sample, around 85% were seen once. The specimen sequenced was PBMCs. The receptor set was obtained from a woman between 25 and 40 years old in good health and CMV-seronegative.

The chain carries TRBV15 and TRBJ2-7; TRBD2 is a possible D gene (5 bases). Germline V lookup: CDR1 LNHNV, CDR2 YYDKDF (reference sequence). This CDR3 is 15 amino acids long. Between the trimmed V and J ends, which lost 5 bases and 0 bases, there was a span of 14 bases. The CDR3 reads CATSPSGMNSYEQYF. CDR3 bases: TGTGCCACCAGCCCCTCGGGGATGAACTCCTACGAGCAGTACTTC.

The rearrangement joins TRBV6-4 to TRBJ1-1; D is perhaps TRBD1 (5 bases). This CDR3 is 14 amino acids long. V was pared by 2 bases and J by 11 bases, with 18 bases between. The germline V gene has CDR1 MRHNA and CDR2 SNTAGT. For the CDR3, the DNA is TGTGCCAGCAGTGACGCCAGGGCGCCCTGGGTGGCTTTCTTT. Its protein product is CASSDARAPWVAFF.

This chain links TRBV4-2 with TRBJ1-5, with D unclear. V shed 0 bases and J shed 6 bases, with 12 bases lying between them. CDR1 and CDR2 (germline): LGHNA, YNFKEQ. The CDR3 has 15 residues. The CDR3 sequence: CASSQDLTGGQPQHF. For the CDR3, the DNA is TGTGCCAGCAGCCAAGATCTAACGGGCGGTCAGCCCCAGCATTTT.